This T cell receptor (beta chain) appears in the sequencing data of a study of cytomegalovirus exposure and HLA in healthy donors. Whole-study results and caveats: The authors listed approximately 160 TCR beta chains as cytomegalovirus-associated.

Germline V gives CDR1 MGHDK, CDR2 SYGVNS. This CDR3 has 15 amino acids. V dropped 10 bases and J dropped 1 base, with 19 bases sitting between them. Notes on this clone: Its antigen remains unidentified.

The repertoire was sequenced with immunoSEQ multiplex PCR; TCRdb's copy has only in-frame clones and lacks some. The sample includes 56,000 or so clones, roughly 93% seen only once; the top ten take 1.7%. This receptor was identified in a woman aged 18-29 years in good health and CMV-seropositive. The material sequenced was PBMCs. The gene calls are TRBV25-1 and TRBJ1-1, with D possibly being TRBD1 (5 bases). DNA of the CDR3: TGTGCCACCTCAGTGGGGCTCCCGAAGAACACTGAAGCTTTCTTT. Translating it yields CATSVGLPKNTEAFF.